The next 4 T cell receptor beta chains were all read from a single sample in a study of blood T cells in healthy people across ages. A J-beta primer mix and a sample-barcoded 5' primer were used in a second PCR of roughly 6 to 12 cycles. From the 5' RACE reads, TCRdb called clonotypes with MiXCR, one entry per CDR3 protein. The table shows around 1,500,000 distinct CDR3 sequences, with 28% occurring only once. Sequences were obtained from blood. The receptors here all came from a woman in her 30s in good health.

The gene calls are TRBV18 and TRBJ2-3; TRBD2 matches at 11 bases. This CDR3 is built from 17 residues. V shed 4 bases and J 1 base; nucleotides not matched to a gene: 7. Germline assignment: CDR1 KGHSH and CDR2 LQKENI. The chain's CDR3 is CASSRRTSGQGTDTQYF. DNA of the CDR3: TGTGCCAGCTCACGTCGGACTAGCGGGCAGGGCACAGATACGCAGTATTTT. Together with reference TRBV18 and TRBJ2-3, the CDR3 gives the full variable domain: NAGVMQNPRHLVRRRGQEARLRCSPMKGHSHVYWYRQLPEEGLKFMVYLQKENIIDESGMPKERFSAEFPKEGPSILRIQQVVRGDSAAYFCASSRRTSGQGTDTQYFGPGTRLTVL.

There are a few counts of this clonotype. The V and J genes are TRBV10-3 and TRBJ2-1; 10 positions agree with TRBD2. Germline V gives CDR1 ENHRY, CDR2 SYGVKD. This CDR3 spans 18 amino acids. J was trimmed by 6 bases and V by 0 bases; bases with no gene match: 11. The CDR3 nucleotides are TGTGCCATCAGTGAGTCCTCATTCAGCGGGGGGGCCGGCAATGAGCAGTTCTTC. Protein: CAISESSFSGGAGNEQFF.

About this clonotype: A read error may explain this, as a much larger clone is one base away. This rearrangement joins TRBV6-4 to TRBJ2-1, with 10 bases aligning to TRBD2. The germline V gene has CDR1 MRHNA and CDR2 SNTAGT. The CDR3 totals 15 residues. CDR3 in DNA: TGTGTCAGCAGTGACGGCCAGCGGGAGGGGGGAGAGCAGTTCTTC. Protein: CVSSDGQREGGEQFF.

About this clonotype itself: A single base separates this from a much larger clone, so it may be a read error. V is TRBV4-3 and J is TRBJ2-6; TRBD1 is a possible D gene (6 bases). Germline assignment: CDR1 LGHNA and CDR2 YSLEER. Trimming cost V 4 bases and J 2 bases, with 12 bases left between them. This CDR3 contains 16 residues. The CDR3 region has the DNA TGCGCCAGCAGCCCCCCAGGGGTCACTGGGGCCAACGTCCTGACTTTC. It translates to CASSPPGVTGANVLTF.